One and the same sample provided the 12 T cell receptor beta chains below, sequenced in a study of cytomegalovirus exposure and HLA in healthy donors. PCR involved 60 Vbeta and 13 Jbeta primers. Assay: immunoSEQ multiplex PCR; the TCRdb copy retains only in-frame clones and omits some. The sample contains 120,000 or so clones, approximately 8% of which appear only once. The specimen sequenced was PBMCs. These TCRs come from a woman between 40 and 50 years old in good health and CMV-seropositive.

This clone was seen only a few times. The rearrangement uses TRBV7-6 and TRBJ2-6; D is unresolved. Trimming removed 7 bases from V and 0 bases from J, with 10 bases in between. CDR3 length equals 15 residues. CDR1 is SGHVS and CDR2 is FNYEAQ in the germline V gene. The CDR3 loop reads CASKRQVSGANVLTF. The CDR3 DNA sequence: TGTGCCAGCAAGAGACAAGTCTCTGGGGCCAACGTCCTGACTTTC.

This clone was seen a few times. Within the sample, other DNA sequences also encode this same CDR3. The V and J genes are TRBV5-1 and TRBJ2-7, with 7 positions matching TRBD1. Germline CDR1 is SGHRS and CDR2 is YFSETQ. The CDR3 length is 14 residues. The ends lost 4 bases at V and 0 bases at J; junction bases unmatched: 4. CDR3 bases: TGCGCCAGCAGCCGGGACAGTAGCTCCTACGAGCAGTACTTC. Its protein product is CASSRDSSSYEQYF.

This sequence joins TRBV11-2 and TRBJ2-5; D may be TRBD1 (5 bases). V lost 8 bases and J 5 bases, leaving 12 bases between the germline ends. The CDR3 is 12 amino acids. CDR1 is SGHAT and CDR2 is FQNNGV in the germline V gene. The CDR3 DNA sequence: TGTGCCAGCGACCTAGGGGCGGAGACCCAGTACTTC. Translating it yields CASDLGAETQYF.

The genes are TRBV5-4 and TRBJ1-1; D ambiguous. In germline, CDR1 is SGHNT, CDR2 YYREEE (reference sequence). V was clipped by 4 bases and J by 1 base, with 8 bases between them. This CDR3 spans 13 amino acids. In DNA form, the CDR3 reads TGTGCCAGCAGCAAGGCAGGGAACACTGAAGCTTTCTTT. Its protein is CASSKAGNTEAFF.

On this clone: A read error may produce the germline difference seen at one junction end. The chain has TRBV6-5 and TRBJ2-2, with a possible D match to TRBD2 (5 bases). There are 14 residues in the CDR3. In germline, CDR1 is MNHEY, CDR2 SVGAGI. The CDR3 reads CASSNSLRAGELFF. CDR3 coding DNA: TGTGCCAGCAGTAACTCATTGCGGGCCGGGGAGCTGTTTTTT.

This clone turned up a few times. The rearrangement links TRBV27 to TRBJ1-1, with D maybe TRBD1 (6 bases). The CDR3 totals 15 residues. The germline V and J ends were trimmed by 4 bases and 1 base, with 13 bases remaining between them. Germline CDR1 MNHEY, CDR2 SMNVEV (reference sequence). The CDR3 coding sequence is TGTGCCAGCAGTTGGGGGGGCAGGGGGAACACTGAAGCTTTCTTT. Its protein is CASSWGGRGNTEAFF.

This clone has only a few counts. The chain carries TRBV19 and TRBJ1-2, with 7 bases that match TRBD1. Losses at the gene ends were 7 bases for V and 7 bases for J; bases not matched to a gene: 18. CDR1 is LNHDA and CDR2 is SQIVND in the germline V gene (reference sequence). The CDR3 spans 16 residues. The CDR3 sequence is CASKKRAETGSSGYTF. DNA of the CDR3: TGTGCCAGTAAAAAAAGGGCCGAGACAGGGTCTAGTGGCTACACCTTC.

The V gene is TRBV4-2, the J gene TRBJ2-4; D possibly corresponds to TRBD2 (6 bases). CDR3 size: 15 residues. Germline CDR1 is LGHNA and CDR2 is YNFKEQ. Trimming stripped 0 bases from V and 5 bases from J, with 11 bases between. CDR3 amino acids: CASSQDGGPENIQYF. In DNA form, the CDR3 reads TGTGCCAGCAGCCAAGATGGAGGGCCGGAAAACATTCAGTACTTC.

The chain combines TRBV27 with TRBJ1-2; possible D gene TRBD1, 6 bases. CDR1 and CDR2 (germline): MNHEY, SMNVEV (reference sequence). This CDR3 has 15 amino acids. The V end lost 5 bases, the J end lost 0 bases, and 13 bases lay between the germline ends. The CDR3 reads CASSPGQSPNYGYTF. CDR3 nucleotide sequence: TGTGCCAGCAGTCCCGGACAGTCACCTAACTATGGCTACACCTTC.

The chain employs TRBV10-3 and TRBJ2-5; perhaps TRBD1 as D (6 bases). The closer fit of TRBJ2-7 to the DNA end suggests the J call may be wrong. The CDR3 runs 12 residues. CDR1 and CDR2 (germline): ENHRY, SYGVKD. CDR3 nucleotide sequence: TGTGCCACCTATGAACAGGGTTACGAGCAGTACTTC. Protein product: CATYEQGYEQYF.

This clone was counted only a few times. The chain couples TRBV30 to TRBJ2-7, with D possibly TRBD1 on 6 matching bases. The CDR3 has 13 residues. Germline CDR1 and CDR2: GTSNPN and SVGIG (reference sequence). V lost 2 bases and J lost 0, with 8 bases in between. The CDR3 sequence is CAWSRDNSYEQYF. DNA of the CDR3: TGTGCCTGGAGTAGGGACAACTCCTACGAGCAGTACTTC.

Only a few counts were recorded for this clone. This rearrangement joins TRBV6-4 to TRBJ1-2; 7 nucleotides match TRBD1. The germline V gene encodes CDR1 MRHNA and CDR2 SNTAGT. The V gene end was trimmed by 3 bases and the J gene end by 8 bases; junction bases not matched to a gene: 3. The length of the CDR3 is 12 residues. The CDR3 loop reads CASSDQGEGYTF. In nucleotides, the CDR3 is TGTGCCAGCAGTGATCAGGGGGAGGGCTACACCTTC.